This passage covers 5 T cell receptor beta chains from one sample sequenced in a study of beta chain features in type 1 diabetes (dated by TCRdb to 2016 to 2018). The library came from the immunoSEQ multiplex PCR assay. The entire isolated RNA was reverse transcribed using the High Capacity cDNA Reverse Transcription Kit, and thus expressed TCRB transcripts were sequenced. TCRdb took this table from immuneACCESS and kept in-frame rearrangements with V and J called. Such tables lack part of the clones; where checked against another copy, unresolved V genes explain under half of the gap, and the rest is unexplained. This sample is represented by 300,000 to 350,000 clones; roughly 8% of them were singletons. The top ten clones comprise under 0.5% of the sample. The sequenced sample consisted of central memory CD4+ T cells from blood. The origin of the receptors is a woman aged 18-35 years in good health.

The V call is TRBV6-6, the J call TRBJ1-1; D possibly corresponds to TRBD1 (6 bases). The V end was cut by 4 bases, the J end by 7 bases, with 10 bases between. This CDR3 is built from 12 residues. Germline V gene lookup returns CDR1 MNHNY and CDR2 SVGAGI (reference sequence). The CDR3 reads CASSFTGIEAFF. The CDR3 DNA is TGTGCCAGCAGTTTTACAGGGATTGAAGCTTTCTTT.

The J gene is TRBJ2-1, the V gene TRBV11-3; TRBD2 agrees at 8 bases. J lost 7 bases, V lost 0 bases, and 11 bases had no gene match. Per germline, CDR1 SGHNT and CDR2 YENEEA. The CDR3 totals 17 residues. DNA of the CDR3: TGTGCCAGCAGCTTAGATCGTTCAGCGGGAGTAAGTAATGAGCAGTTCTTC. This codes for CASSLDRSAGVSNEQFF.

The sample holds many counts of this clone. The chain links TRBV6-1 to TRBJ2-3, with 11 bases lining up with TRBD2. The CDR3 is made up of 13 amino acids. Germline CDR1 is MNHNS and CDR2 is SASEGT. J was trimmed by 9 bases and V by 4 bases; bases with no gene match: 3. The CDR3 region has the DNA TGTGCCAGCAGTGTTAGCGGGAGGGAGACGCAGTATTTT. Translation gives CASSVSGRETQYF.

This clone has a handful of counts. The rearrangement links TRBV6-6 to TRBJ2-7, with D maybe TRBD2 (6 bases). In germline, CDR1 is MNHNY, CDR2 SVGAGI (reference sequence). The CDR3 is made up of 15 amino acids. V lost 5 bases, J lost 2 bases, and 16 bases lay in between. This chain's CDR3 is CASSEPTGLPYEQYF. The CDR3, as DNA: TGTGCCAGCAGTGAGCCAACGGGACTTCCCTACGAGCAGTACTTC.

V gene TRBV7-9 combines with J gene TRBJ1-2; perhaps TRBD1 as D (6 bases). The CDR3 is 14 residues long. Germline loops: CDR1 SEHNR, CDR2 FQNEAQ (reference sequence). Between the trimmed V and J ends, which lost 1 base and 3 bases, there was a span of 9 bases. The CDR3 DNA sequence: TGTGCCAGCAGCTTAGACGGGGGCCACTATGGCTACACCTTC. Protein product: CASSLDGGHYGYTF.